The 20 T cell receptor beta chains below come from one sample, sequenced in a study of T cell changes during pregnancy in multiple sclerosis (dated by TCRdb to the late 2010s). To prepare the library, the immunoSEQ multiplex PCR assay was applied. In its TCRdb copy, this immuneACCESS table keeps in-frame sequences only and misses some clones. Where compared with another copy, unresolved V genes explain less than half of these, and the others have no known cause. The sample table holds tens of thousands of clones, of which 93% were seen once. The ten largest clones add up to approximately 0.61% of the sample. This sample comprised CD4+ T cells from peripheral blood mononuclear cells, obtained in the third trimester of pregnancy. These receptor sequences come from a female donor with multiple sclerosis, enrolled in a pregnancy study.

The CDR3 is CASTNSNYGYTF. The CDR3, as DNA: TGTGCCAGTACAAACTCTAACTATGGCTACACCTTC. J is TRBJ1-2 and V is TRBV19; no clear D gene. The CDR3 contains 12 residues. With 7 bases removed from V and 0 bases from J, the gap between germline ends came to 6 bases. From germline, CDR1 is LNHDA and CDR2 SQIVND (reference sequence).

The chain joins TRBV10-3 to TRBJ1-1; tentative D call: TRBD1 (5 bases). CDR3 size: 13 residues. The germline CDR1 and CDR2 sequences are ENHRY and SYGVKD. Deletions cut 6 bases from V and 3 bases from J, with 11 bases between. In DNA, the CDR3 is TGTGCCATCAGACCCGGGGGGGACACTGAAGCTTTCTTT. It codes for CAIRPGGDTEAFF.

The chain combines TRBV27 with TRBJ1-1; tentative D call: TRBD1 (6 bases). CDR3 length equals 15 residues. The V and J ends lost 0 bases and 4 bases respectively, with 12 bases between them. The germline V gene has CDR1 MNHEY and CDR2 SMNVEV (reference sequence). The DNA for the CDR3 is TGTGCCAGCAGTTTATCGTTAACAGGGCGCACTGAAGCTTTCTTT. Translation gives CASSLSLTGRTEAFF.

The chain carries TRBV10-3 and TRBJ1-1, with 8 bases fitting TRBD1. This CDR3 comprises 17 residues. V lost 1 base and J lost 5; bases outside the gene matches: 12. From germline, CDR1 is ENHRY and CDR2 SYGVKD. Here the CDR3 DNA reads TGTGCCATCAGTGAGTTGATACTCGGACAGGGAGGAACTGAAGCTTTCTTT. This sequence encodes CAISELILGQGGTEAFF.

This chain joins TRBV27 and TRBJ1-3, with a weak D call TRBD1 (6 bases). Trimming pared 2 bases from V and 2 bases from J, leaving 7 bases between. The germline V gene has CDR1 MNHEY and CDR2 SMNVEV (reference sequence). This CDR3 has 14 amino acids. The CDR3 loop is CASSLTGPGNTIYF. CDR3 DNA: TGTGCCAGCAGTTTAACAGGGCCTGGAAACACCATATATTTT.

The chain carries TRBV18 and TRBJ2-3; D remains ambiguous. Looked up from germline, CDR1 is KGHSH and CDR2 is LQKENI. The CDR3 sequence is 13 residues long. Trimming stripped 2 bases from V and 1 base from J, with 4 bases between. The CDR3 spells CASSPGGTDTQYF. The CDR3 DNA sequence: TGTGCCAGCTCACCAGGAGGCACAGATACGCAGTATTTT.

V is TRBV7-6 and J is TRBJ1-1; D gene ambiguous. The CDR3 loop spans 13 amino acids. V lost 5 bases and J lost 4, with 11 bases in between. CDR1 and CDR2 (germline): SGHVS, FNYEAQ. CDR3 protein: CASSTREGTEAFF. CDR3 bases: TGTGCCAGCAGCACCCGCGAGGGCACTGAAGCTTTCTTT.

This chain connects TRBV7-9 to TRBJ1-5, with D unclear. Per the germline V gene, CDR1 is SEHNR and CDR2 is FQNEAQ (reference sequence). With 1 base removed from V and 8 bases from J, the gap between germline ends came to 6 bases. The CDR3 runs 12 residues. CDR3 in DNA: TGTGCCAGCAGCTTAGGGGGAGAGCCCCAGCATTTT. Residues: CASSLGGEPQHF.

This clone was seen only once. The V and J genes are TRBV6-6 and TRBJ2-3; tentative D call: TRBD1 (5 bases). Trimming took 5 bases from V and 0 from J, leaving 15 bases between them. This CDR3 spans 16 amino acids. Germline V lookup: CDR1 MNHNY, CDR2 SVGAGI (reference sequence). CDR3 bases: TGTGCCAGCAGTCACGACAGTTTCACTAGCACAGATACGCAGTATTTT. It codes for CASSHDSFTSTDTQYF.

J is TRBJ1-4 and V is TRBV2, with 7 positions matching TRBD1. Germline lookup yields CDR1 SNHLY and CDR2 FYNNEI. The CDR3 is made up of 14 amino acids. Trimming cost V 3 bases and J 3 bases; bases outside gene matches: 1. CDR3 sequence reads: CASSDGTANEKLFF. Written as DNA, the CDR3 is TGTGCCAGCAGTGACGGGACAGCTAATGAAAAACTGTTTTTT.

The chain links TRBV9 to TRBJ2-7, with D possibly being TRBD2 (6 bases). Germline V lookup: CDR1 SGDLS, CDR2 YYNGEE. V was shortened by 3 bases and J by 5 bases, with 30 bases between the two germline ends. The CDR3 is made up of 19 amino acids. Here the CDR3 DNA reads TGTGCCAGCAGCGAGTCGACTTGGGCGGGAACTCCAACCCCCCACGAGCAGTACTTC. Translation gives CASSESTWAGTPTPHEQYF.

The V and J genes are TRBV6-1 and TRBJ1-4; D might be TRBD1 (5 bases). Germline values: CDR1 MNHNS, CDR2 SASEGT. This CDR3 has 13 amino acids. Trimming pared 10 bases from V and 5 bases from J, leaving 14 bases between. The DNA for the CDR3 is TGTGCCACCACAGGCCATTCGAATGAAAAACTGTTTTTT. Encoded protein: CATTGHSNEKLFF.

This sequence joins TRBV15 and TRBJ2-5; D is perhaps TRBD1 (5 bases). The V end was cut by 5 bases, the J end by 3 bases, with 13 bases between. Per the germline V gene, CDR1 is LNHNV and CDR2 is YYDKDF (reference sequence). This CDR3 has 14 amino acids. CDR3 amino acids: CATSRRRREETQYF. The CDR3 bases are TGTGCCACCAGCCGAAGGCGCAGGGAAGAGACCCAGTACTTC.

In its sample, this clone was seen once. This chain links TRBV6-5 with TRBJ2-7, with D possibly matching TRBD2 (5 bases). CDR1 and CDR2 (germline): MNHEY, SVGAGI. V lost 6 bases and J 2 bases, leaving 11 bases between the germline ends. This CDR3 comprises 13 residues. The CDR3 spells CASRYPGTYEQYF. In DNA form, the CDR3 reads TGTGCCAGCAGATACCCCGGGACCTACGAGCAGTACTTC.

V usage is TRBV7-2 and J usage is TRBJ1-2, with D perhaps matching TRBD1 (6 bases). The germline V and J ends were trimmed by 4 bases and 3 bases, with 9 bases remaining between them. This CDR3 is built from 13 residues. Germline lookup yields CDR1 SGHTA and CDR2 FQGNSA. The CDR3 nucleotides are TGTGCCAGCAGCTCCGACAGGCACTATGGCTACACCTTC. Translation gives CASSSDRHYGYTF.

CDR3 protein: CASSPRTSQETQYF. CDR3 in DNA: TGTGCCAGCAGCCCGCGGACTAGCCAAGAGACCCAGTACTTC. The chain has TRBV7-8 and TRBJ2-5; TRBD2 matches 7 bases. The CDR3 is made up of 14 amino acids. The germline V gene has CDR1 SGHVS and CDR2 FQNEAQ. V shed 5 bases, J shed 1 base, and the junction held 4 bases outside the gene matches.

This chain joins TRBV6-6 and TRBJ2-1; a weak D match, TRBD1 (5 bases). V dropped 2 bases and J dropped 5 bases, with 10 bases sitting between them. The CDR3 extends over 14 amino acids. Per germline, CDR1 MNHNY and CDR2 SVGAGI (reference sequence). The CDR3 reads CASSYRGSDNEQFF. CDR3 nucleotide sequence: TGTGCCAGCAGTTACAGGGGATCGGACAATGAGCAGTTCTTC.

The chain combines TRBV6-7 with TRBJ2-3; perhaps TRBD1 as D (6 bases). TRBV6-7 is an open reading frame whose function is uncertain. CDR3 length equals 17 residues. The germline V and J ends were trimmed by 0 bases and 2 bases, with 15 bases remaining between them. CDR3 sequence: CASSYSLQGPITDTQYF. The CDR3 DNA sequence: TGTGCCAGCAGTTACTCGTTACAGGGCCCAATCACAGATACGCAGTATTTT.

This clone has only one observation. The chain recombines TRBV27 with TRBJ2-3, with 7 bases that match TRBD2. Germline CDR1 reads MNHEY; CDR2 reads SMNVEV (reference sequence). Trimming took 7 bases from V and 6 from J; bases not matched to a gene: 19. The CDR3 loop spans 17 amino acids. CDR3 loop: CASKRRLAGVLEDTQYF. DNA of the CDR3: TGTGCCAGCAAAAGACGTTTAGCGGGCGTGTTGGAGGATACGCAGTATTTT.

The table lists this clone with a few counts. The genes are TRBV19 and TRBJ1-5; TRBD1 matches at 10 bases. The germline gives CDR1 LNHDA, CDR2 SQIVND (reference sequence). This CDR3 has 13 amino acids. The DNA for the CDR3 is TGTGCTTCGGACAGGGGGAGGAATCAGCCCCAGCATTTT. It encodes CASDRGRNQPQHF. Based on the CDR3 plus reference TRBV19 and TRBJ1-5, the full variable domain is DGGITQSPKYLFRKEGQNVTLSCEQNLNHDAMYWYRQDPGQGLRLIYYSQIVNDFQKGDIAEGYSVSREKKESFPLTVTSAQKNPTAFYLCASDRGRNQPQHFGDGTRLSIL.